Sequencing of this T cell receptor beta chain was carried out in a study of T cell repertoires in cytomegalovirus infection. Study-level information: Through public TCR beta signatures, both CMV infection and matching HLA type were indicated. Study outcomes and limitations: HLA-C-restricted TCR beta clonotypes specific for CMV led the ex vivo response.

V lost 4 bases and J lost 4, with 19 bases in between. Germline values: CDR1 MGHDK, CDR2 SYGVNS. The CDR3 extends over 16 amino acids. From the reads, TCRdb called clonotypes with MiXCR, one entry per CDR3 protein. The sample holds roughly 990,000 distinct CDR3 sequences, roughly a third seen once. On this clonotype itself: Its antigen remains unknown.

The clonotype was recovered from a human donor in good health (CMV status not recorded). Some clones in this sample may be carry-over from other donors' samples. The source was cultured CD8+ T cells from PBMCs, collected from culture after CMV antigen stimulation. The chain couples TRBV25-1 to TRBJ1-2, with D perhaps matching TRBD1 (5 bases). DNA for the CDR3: TGTGCCAGCAGTGGCCCACGGGAACGAGGGGTCTATGGCTACACCTTC. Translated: CASSGPRERGVYGYTF.